The 24 T cell receptor beta chains presented below share a single source sample, sequenced in a study of early T cells in non-severe SARS-CoV-2 infection. Via MiXCR, TCRdb re-called the 5' RACE reads, giving one row per CDR3 protein. The sample has about 77,000 distinct CDR3 sequences; roughly 9.6% are singletons. Sequenced: whole blood. These receptor sequences come from an adult who was a healthcare worker with PCR-confirmed SARS-CoV-2 infection or an uninfected control (not recorded which).

This clonotype was counted only a few times. One end of the junction is discordant with germline, which a read error may explain. The rearrangement uses TRBV7-9 and TRBJ1-2, with D possibly TRBD1 on 5 matching bases. The CDR3 is 9 amino acids. CDR1 is SEHNR and CDR2 is FQNEAQ in the germline V gene (reference sequence). CDR3 coding DNA: TGTGCCAGCAGCTTAAGGGGCCGCTTC. It yields the protein CASSLRGRF.

The chain is built from TRBV19 and TRBJ2-3; a weak D match, TRBD1 (6 bases). V lost 3 bases to trimming and J lost 6 bases, with 10 bases between them. The CDR3 is made up of 13 amino acids. Germline CDR1 LNHDA, CDR2 SQIVND (reference sequence). CDR3 in amino acids: CASSMMGADTQYF. For the CDR3, the DNA is TGTGCCAGTAGTATGATGGGGGCGGATACGCAGTATTTT.

This clonotype was detected ten times or more. The rearrangement joins TRBV4-2 to TRBJ2-2; no definite D call. The ends were cut back, 0 bases at V and 7 bases at J, with 9 bases in the middle. The CDR3 runs to 14 residues. Germline CDR1 is LGHNA and CDR2 is YNFKEQ. CDR3 region: CASSQDQRGGELFF. The DNA for the CDR3 is TGTGCCAGCAGCCAAGACCAGCGCGGCGGGGAGCTGTTTTTT.

This clonotype came up many times. The rearrangement links TRBV20-1 to TRBJ2-7; 8 bases agree with TRBD2. The CDR3 is 15 amino acids. V lost 0 bases to trimming and J lost 2 bases; unmatched junction nucleotides: 6. The V gene's germline CDR1 is DFQATT and CDR2 SNEGSKA (reference sequence). CDR3 bases: TGCAGTGCTAGAGATATCACTAGCGGAACCTACGAGCAGTACTTC. Translating gives CSARDITSGTYEQYF.

This clonotype has a count of ten or more. V usage is TRBV7-2 and J usage is TRBJ1-1, with D possibly being TRBD1 (5 bases). CDR1 and CDR2 (germline): SGHTA, FQGNSA. The CDR3 extends over 14 amino acids. Trimming cost V 2 bases and J 2 bases, with 9 bases left between them. The CDR3 reads CASSLSGSNTEAFF. The CDR3 DNA follows: TGTGCCAGCAGCTTATCAGGGAGTAACACTGAAGCTTTCTTT.

This clonotype was seen repeatedly, ten times or more. The J gene is TRBJ2-2, the V gene TRBV7-3; no definite D call. The CDR3 totals 14 residues. V dropped 4 bases and J dropped 2 bases, with 8 bases sitting between them. Germline lookup yields CDR1 SGHTA and CDR2 FQGTGA. The CDR3 region is CASSYRANTGELFF. In DNA, the CDR3 is TGTGCCAGCAGCTATCGGGCAAACACCGGGGAGCTGTTTTTT.

The chain has TRBV10-2 and TRBJ2-1; 11 bases line up with TRBD2. J was trimmed by 7 bases and V by 6 bases; bases with no gene match: 8. The CDR3 consists of 15 residues. Germline values: CDR1 WSHSY, CDR2 SAAADI. CDR3 in amino acids: CASRLGTSGRNEQFF. The CDR3 DNA sequence: TGCGCCAGCAGACTGGGGACTAGCGGTAGAAATGAGCAGTTCTTC.

This clonotype has just a few counts. CDR3 nucleotides: TGTGCCAGCAGTCTGACGGGCACCGGGGAGCTGTTTTTT. It specifies CASSLTGTGELFF. J is TRBJ2-2 and V is TRBV28; D gene uncertain. CDR1 is MDHEN and CDR2 is SYDVKM in the germline V gene. Trimming removed 5 bases at V and 4 bases at J, with 8 bases between. The CDR3 runs to 13 residues.

The CDR3 loop is CAWATPGGSPLHF. CDR3 nucleotides: TGTGCCTGGGCGACCCCCGGGGGTTCACCCCTCCACTTT. The genes are TRBV30 and TRBJ1-6, with D perhaps TRBD1 (5 bases). V lost 5 bases and J lost 9, with 14 bases in between. The CDR3 is 13 amino acids. CDR1 GTSNPN and CDR2 SVGIG come from the germline V gene (reference sequence).

The chain employs TRBV7-9 and TRBJ2-3, with D uncertain. This CDR3 is 13 amino acids long. The germline CDR1 and CDR2 sequences are SEHNR and FQNEAQ (reference sequence). The V end was cut by 0 bases, the J end by 3 bases, with 4 bases between. The CDR3 sequence: CASSLANTDTQYF. CDR3 nucleotide sequence: TGTGCCAGCAGCTTAGCTAATACAGATACGCAGTATTTT.

This clonotype has a count of ten or more. Germline and junction disagree at one end, which may indicate a read error. The chain recombines TRBV3-1 with TRBJ1-1; D remains unclear. The CDR3 length is 13 residues. CDR1 is LGHDT and CDR2 is YNNKEL in the germline V gene (reference sequence). CDR3 protein: CASSPRTGDEVFF. CDR3 coding DNA: TGTGCCAGCAGCCCCCGGACGGGAGATGAAGTTTTCTTT.

In its sample, this clonotype was seen a few times. V and J are TRBV28 and TRBJ2-7; D might be TRBD1 (5 bases). V lost 5 bases and J lost 0, with 14 bases in between. Germline V gene lookup returns CDR1 MDHEN and CDR2 SYDVKM. The CDR3 has 15 amino acids. The DNA of the CDR3 is TGTGCCAGCAGTCCCCGACAGTTTTCCTCCTACGAGCAGTACTTC. As protein: CASSPRQFSSYEQYF. The entire variable domain, with the rest obtained from reference TRBV28 and TRBJ2-7, is as follows: DVKVTQSSRYLVKRTGEKVFLECVQDMDHENMFWYRQDPGLGLRLIYFSYDVKMKEKGDIPEGYSVSREKKERFSLILESASTNQTSMYLCASSPRQFSSYEQYFGPGTRLTVT.

This sequence joins TRBV6-4 and TRBJ2-2; no reliable D call. The CDR3 runs 13 residues. Deletions cut 2 bases from V and 8 bases from J, with 9 bases between. Per germline, CDR1 MRHNA and CDR2 SNTAGT. The CDR3 nucleotides are TGTGCCAGCAGTGACAGCGTAGAGGGGGAGCTGTTTTTT. Amino acids: CASSDSVEGELFF.

The sample holds many counts of this clonotype. The V gene is TRBV12-3 or TRBV12-4, the J gene TRBJ2-1; possibly TRBD1 for D (6 bases). The V end was cut by 4 bases, the J end by 11 bases, with 9 bases between. This CDR3 has 11 residues. The CDR3 loop reads CASSSRDKQFF. CDR3 in DNA: TGTGCCAGCAGTTCCCGGGACAAGCAGTTCTTC.

This chain uses TRBV7-8 with TRBJ1-2; D might be TRBD1 (5 bases). CDR3 length: 14 residues. Germline V CDR1 and CDR2: SGHVS, FQNEAQ. Trimming pared 3 bases from V and 3 bases from J, leaving 11 bases between. The CDR3 coding sequence is TGTGCCAGCAGCTTCCAGGTGGGGGACTATGGCTACACCTTC. Protein sequence: CASSFQVGDYGYTF.

This clonotype was detected many times. The chain is built from TRBV6-5 and TRBJ2-3, with D uncertain. Deletions cut 0 bases from V and 0 bases from J, with 13 bases between. The CDR3 is 17 amino acids. Germline V lookup: CDR1 MNHEY, CDR2 SVGAGI. The CDR3 DNA sequence: TGTGCCAGCAGTTACTCTAAGACGCGAGCTAGCACAGATACGCAGTATTTT. Its translation: CASSYSKTRASTDTQYF.

The gene calls are TRBV10-3 and TRBJ2-3; D is perhaps TRBD2 (6 bases). Trimming pared 0 bases from V and 3 bases from J, leaving 10 bases between. Looked up from germline, CDR1 is ENHRY and CDR2 is SYGVKD. The CDR3 totals 15 residues. The CDR3 DNA reads as TGTGCCATCAGTGAGTCTGGGACTTCAACAGATACGCAGTATTTT. This sequence encodes CAISESGTSTDTQYF.

This clonotype was detected only a few times. This chain links TRBV12-3 or TRBV12-4 with TRBJ2-3; D is ambiguous. The CDR3 contains 13 residues. The V end was cut by 6 bases, the J end by 1 base, with 8 bases between. The CDR3 DNA reads TGTGCCAGCAGGGGCAGCGGCACAGATACGCAGTATTTT. Translation: CASRGSGTDTQYF.

V gene TRBV7-6 combines with J gene TRBJ2-3, with 15 bases aligning to TRBD2. J gave up 7 bases and V 5 bases, and 7 bases lay outside the gene matches. The CDR3 has 16 residues. Germline values: CDR1 SGHVS, CDR2 FNYEAQ. The CDR3 sequence is CASSPRTSGRANTQYF. The CDR3 nucleotides read TGTGCCAGCAGCCCCAGGACTAGCGGGAGGGCAAATACGCAGTATTTT.

The J gene is TRBJ2-2, the V gene TRBV11-1; 7 positions match TRBD1. Germline V CDR1 and CDR2: SGHAT, FQDESV (reference sequence). V lost 3 bases to trimming and J lost 7 bases; unmatched junction nucleotides: 5. The CDR3 is 14 amino acids. CDR3 protein: CASSFLRTGGELFF. Here the CDR3 DNA reads TGTGCCAGCAGCTTCCTCAGGACAGGCGGGGAGCTGTTTTTT. The full variable domain, with the rest looked up from reference TRBV11-1 and TRBJ2-2, is EAEVAQSPRYKITEKSQAVAFWCDPISGHATLYWYRQILGQGPELLVQFQDESVVDDSQLPKDRFSAERLKGVDSTLKIQPAELGDSAMYLCASSFLRTGGELFFGEGSRLTVL.

This clonotype was detected only a few times. This chain uses TRBV24-1 with TRBJ1-5; D is unclear. CDR1 and CDR2 from the germline V gene are KGHDR and SFDVKD. There are 14 residues in the CDR3. V lost 5 bases to trimming and J lost 4 bases, with 11 bases between them. The CDR3 nucleotides are TGTGCCACCAGTGGGGCGACACCGAATCAGCCCCAGCATTTT. Its protein product is CATSGATPNQPQHF.

This sequence joins TRBV6-5 and TRBJ2-6; possible D gene TRBD2, 5 bases. Trimming pared 7 bases from V and 2 bases from J, leaving 12 bases between. Germline assignment: CDR1 MNHEY and CDR2 SVGAGI. This CDR3 has 15 amino acids. Here the CDR3 DNA reads TGTGCCAGCACCTCAGCGGTCGCTGGGGCCAACGTCCTGACTTTC. It encodes CASTSAVAGANVLTF.

The rearrangement joins TRBV28 to TRBJ2-3, with D possibly TRBD1 on 6 matching bases. Germline loops: CDR1 MDHEN, CDR2 SYDVKM. This CDR3 has 19 amino acids. Trimming left V 5 bases short and J 2 bases short, with 26 bases between. The CDR3 DNA sequence: TGTGCCAGCAGTCCGCGGACAGTCTCTTTGCCCGCCTTCACAGATACGCAGTATTTT. It is translated as CASSPRTVSLPAFTDTQYF.

The genes are TRBV20-1 and TRBJ2-7; tentative D call: TRBD2 (5 bases). V lost 3 bases and J 5 bases, leaving 11 bases between the germline ends. Germline-derived CDR1 and CDR2 are DFQATT and SNEGSKA (reference sequence). CDR3 size: 12 residues. CDR3 residues: CSARVRAHEQYF. For the CDR3, the DNA is TGCAGTGCTAGGGTGAGGGCCCACGAGCAGTACTTC.